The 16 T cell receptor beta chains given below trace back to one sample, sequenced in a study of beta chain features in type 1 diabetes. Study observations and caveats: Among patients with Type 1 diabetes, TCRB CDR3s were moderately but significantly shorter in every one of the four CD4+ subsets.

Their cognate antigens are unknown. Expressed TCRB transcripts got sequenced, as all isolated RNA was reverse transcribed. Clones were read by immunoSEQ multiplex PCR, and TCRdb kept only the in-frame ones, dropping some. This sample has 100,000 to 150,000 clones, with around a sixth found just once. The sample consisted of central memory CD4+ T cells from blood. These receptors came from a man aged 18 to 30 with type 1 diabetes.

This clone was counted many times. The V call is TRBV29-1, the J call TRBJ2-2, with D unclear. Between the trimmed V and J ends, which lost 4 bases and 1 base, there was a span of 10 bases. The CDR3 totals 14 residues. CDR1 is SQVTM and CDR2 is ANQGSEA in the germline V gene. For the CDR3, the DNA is TGCAGCGTTGCAGGAATATTGAACACCGGGGAGCTGTTTTTT. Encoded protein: CSVAGILNTGELFF.

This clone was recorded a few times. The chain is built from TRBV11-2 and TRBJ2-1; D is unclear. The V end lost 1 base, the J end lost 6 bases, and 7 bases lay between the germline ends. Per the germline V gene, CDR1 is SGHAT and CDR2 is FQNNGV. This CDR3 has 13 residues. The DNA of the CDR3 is TGTGCCAGCAGCTTAGCAGTTATCAATGAGCAGTTCTTC. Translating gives CASSLAVINEQFF.

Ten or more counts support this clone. CDR3 protein: CASSFYNTGELFF. CDR3 sequence (DNA): TGTGCCAGCAGCTTTTACAACACCGGGGAGCTGTTTTTT. J is TRBJ2-2 and V is TRBV7-9; D remains ambiguous. The germline CDR1 and CDR2 sequences are SEHNR and FQNEAQ (reference sequence). Between the trimmed V and J ends, which lost 3 bases and 2 bases, there was a span of 4 bases. The CDR3 is 13 residues long.

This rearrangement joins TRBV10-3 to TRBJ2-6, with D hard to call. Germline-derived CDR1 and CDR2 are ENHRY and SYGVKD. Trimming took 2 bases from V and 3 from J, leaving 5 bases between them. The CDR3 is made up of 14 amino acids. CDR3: CAISEVSGANVLTF. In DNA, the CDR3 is TGTGCCATCAGTGAGGTTAGTGGGGCCAACGTCCTGACTTTC.

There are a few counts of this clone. The CDR3, as DNA: TGTGCCAGCAGAGAGGACGGCCGCTATGGCTACACCTTC. This sequence encodes CASREDGRYGYTF. V gene TRBV6-5 combines with J gene TRBJ1-2; D not resolved. Germline V gives CDR1 MNHEY, CDR2 SVGAGI. The CDR3 totals 13 residues. V lost 6 bases, J lost 4 bases, and 12 bases lay in between.

The CDR3: CASSLTPGGASVTEQYF. The CDR3 DNA is TGTGCCAGCAGTTTAACCCCCGGGGGGGCATCGGTTACCGAGCAGTACTTC. The chain has TRBV28 and TRBJ2-7; 8 nucleotides line up with TRBD2. The CDR3 length is 17 residues. Germline trimming cut 2 bases from V and 6 bases from J; bases unmatched to any gene: 15. CDR1 is MDHEN and CDR2 is SYDVKM in the germline V gene.

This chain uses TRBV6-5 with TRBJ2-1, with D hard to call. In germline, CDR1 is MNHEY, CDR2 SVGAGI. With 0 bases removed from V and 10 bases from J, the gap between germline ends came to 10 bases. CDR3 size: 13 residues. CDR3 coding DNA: TGTGCCAGCAGTTACTCGGGCCTGCCCGAGCAGTTCTTC. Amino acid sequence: CASSYSGLPEQFF.

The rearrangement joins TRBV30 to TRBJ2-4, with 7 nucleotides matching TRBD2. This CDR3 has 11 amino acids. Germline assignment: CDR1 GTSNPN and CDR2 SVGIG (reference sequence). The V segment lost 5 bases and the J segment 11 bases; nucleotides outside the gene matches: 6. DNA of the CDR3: TGTGCCTGGGCGGCGGGGGAACTTCAGTACTTC. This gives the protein CAWAAGELQYF.

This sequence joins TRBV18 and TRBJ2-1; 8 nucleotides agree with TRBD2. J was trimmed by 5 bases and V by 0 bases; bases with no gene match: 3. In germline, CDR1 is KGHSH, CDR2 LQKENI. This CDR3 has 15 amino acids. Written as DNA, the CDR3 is TGTGCCAGCTCACCACCGACGGGAGGGAACAATGAGCAGTTCTTC. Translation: CASSPPTGGNNEQFF.

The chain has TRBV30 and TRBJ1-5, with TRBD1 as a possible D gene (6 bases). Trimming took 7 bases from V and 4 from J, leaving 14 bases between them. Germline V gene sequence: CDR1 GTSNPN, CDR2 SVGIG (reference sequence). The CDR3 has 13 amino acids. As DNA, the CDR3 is TGTGCCTTGAAACAGGGACCAAATCAGCCCCAGCATTTT. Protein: CALKQGPNQPQHF.

The CDR3: CATGLADSTDTQYF. CDR3 DNA sequence: TGCGCCACCGGACTAGCGGATAGCACAGATACGCAGTATTTT. The V call is TRBV5-1, the J call TRBJ2-3, with TRBD2 identical over 10 bases. The germline V gene encodes CDR1 SGHRS and CDR2 YFSETQ. The CDR3 is 14 residues long. Trimming at V came to 9 bases and at J to 0 bases, leaving 4 bases not matched to a gene.

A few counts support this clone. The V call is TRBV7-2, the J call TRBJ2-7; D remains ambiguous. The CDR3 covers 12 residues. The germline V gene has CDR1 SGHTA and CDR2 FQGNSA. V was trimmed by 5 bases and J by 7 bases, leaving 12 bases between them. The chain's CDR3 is CASSPPIGEQYF. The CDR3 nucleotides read TGTGCCAGCAGCCCCCCAATAGGGGAGCAGTACTTC.

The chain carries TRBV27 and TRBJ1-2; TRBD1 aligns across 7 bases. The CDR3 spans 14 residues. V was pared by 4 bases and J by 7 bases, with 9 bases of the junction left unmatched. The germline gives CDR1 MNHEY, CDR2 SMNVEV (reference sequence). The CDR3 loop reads CASSSARQGGGYTF. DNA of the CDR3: TGTGCCAGCAGTTCTGCCCGTCAGGGGGGTGGCTACACCTTC.

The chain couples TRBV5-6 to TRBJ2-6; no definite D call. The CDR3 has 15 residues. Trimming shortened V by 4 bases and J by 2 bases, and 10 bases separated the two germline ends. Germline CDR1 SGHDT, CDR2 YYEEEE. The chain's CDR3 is CASSRRSTGANVLTF. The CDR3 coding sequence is TGTGCCAGCAGCCGACGATCCACTGGGGCCAACGTCCTGACTTTC.

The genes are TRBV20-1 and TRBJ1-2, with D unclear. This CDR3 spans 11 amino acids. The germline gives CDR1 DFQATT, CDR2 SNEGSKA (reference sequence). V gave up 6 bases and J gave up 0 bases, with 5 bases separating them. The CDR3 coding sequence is TGCAGTGCAAACTCTAACTATGGCTACACCTTC. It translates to CSANSNYGYTF.

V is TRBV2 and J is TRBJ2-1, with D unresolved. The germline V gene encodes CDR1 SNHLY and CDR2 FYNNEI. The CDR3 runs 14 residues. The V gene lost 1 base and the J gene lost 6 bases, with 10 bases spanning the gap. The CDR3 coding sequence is TGTGCCAGCAGTGAAGTGGGGTTTATCAATGAGCAGTTCTTC. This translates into CASSEVGFINEQFF. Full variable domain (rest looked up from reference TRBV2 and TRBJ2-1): EPEVTQTPSHQVTQMGQEVILRCVPISNHLYFYWYRQILGQKVEFLVSFYNNEISEKSEIFDDQFSVERPDGSNFTLKIRSTKLEDSAMYFCASSEVGFINEQFFGPGTRLTVL.